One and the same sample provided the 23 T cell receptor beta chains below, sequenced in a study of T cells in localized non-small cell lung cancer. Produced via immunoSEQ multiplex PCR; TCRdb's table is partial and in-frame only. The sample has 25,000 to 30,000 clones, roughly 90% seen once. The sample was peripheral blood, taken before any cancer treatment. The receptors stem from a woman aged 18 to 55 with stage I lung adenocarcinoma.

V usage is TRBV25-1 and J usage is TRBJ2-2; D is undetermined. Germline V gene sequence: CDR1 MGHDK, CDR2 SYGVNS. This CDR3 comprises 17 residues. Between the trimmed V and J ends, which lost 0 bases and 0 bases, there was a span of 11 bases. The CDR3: CASSEYLTVSNTGELFF. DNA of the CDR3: TGTGCCAGCAGTGAATATCTTACAGTTTCGAACACCGGGGAGCTGTTTTTT.

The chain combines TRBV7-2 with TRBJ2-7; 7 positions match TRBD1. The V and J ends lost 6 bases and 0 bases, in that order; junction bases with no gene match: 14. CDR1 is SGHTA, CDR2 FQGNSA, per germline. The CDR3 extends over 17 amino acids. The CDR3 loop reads CASSHSLRGQDSYEQYF. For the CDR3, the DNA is TGTGCCAGCAGTCACTCACTCCGAGGACAGGACTCCTACGAGCAGTACTTC.

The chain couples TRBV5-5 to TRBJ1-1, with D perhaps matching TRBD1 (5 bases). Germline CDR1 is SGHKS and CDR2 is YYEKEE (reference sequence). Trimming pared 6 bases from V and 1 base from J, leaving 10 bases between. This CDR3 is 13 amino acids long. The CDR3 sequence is CASTVDRNTEAFF. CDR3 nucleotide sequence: TGTGCCAGCACCGTCGACAGGAACACTGAAGCTTTCTTT.

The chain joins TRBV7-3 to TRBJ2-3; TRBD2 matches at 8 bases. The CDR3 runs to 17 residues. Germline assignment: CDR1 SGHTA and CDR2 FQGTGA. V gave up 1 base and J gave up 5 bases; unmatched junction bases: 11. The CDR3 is CASSLNGWGLGGDTQYF. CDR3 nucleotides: TGTGCCAGCAGCTTAAACGGGTGGGGACTAGGGGGAGATACGCAGTATTTT.

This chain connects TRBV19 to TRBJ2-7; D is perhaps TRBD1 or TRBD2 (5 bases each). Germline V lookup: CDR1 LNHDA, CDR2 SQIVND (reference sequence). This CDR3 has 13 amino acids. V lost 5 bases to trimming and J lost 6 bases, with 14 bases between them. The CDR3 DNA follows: TGTGCCAGTAGTCTTGAAAGGGGAGCCGAGCAGTACTTC. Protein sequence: CASSLERGAEQYF.

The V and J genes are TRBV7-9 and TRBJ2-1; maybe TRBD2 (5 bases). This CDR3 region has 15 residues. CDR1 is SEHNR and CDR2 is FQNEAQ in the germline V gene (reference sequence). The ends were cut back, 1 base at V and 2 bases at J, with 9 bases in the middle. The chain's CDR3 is CASSLGTFTYNEQFF. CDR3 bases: TGTGCCAGCAGCTTAGGGACTTTTACCTACAATGAGCAGTTCTTC.

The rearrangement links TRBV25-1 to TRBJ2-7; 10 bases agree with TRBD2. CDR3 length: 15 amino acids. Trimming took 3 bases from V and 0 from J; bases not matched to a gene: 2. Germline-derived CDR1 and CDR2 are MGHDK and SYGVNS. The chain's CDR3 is CASSDSGRSSYEQYF. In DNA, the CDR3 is TGTGCCAGCAGTGATAGCGGGAGGAGCTCCTACGAGCAGTACTTC.

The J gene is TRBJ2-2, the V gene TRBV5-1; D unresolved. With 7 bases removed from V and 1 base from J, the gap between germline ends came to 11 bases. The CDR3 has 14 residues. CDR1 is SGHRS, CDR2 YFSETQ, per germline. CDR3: CASGRVGNTGELFF. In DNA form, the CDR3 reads TGCGCCAGCGGGCGCGTAGGGAACACCGGGGAGCTGTTTTTT.

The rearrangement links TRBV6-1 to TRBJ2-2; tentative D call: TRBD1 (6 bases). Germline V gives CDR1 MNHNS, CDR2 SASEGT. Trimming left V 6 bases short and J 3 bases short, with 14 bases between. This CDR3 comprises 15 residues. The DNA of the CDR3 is TGTGCCAGCAGCAACAGGGTAGGAGACACCGGGGAGCTGTTTTTT. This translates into CASSNRVGDTGELFF.

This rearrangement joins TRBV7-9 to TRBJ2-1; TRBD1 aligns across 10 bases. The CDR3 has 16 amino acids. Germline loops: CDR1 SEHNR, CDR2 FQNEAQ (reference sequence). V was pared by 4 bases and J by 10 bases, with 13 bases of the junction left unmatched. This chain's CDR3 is CASSSDSGTGDREQFF. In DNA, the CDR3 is TGTGCCAGCAGCTCGGACTCCGGGACAGGGGATCGGGAGCAGTTCTTC.

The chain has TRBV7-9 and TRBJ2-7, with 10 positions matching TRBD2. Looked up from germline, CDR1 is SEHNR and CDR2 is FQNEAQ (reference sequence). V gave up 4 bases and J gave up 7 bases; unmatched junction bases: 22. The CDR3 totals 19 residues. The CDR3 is CASSSSPLAGEWGSEEQYF. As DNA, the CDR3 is TGTGCCAGCAGCTCGAGCCCCCTAGCGGGAGAGTGGGGATCAGAGGAGCAGTACTTC. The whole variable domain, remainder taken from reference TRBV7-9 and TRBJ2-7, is DTGVSQNPRHKITKRGQNVTFRCDPISEHNRLYWYRQTLGQGPEFLTYFQNEAQLEKSRLLSDRFSAERPKGSFSTLEIQRTEQGDSAMYLCASSSSPLAGEWGSEEQYFGPGTRLTVT.

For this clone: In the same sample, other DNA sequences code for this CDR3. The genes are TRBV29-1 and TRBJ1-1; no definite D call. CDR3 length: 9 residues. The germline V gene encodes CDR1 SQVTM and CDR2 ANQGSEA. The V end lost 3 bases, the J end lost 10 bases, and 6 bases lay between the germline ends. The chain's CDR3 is CSVDEGAFF. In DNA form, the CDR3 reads TGCAGCGTTGACGAGGGAGCTTTCTTT.

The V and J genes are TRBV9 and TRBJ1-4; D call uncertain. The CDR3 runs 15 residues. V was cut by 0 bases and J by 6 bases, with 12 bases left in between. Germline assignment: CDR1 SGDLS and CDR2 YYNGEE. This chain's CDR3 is CASSVAPSGDEKLFF. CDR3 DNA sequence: TGTGCCAGCAGCGTAGCGCCCAGCGGGGATGAAAAACTGTTTTTT.

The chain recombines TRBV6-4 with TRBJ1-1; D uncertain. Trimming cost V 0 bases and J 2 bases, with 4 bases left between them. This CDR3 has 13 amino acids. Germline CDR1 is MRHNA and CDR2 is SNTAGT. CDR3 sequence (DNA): TGTGCCAGCAGTGACTCGGACAACACTGAAGCTTTCTTT. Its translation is CASSDSDNTEAFF.

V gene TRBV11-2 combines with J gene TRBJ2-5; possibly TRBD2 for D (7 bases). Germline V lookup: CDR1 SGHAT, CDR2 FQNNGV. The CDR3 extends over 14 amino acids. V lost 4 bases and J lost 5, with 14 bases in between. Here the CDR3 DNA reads TGTGCCAGCAGCTCTTCCGGGGGGCCGGAGACCCAGTACTTC. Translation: CASSSSGGPETQYF.

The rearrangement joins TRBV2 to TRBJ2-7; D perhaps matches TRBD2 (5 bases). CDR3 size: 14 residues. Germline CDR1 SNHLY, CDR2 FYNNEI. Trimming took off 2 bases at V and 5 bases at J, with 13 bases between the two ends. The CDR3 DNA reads TGTGCCAGCAGTGAAACGAGGGTTGGCAACGAGCAGTACTTC. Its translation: CASSETRVGNEQYF.

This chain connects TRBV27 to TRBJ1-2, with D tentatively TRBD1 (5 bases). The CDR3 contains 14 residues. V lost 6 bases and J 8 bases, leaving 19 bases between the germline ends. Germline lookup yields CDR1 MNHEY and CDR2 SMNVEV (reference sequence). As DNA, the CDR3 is TGTGCCAGCAGCCCGCGGGGCGTACAAGGCGGCTACACCTTC. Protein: CASSPRGVQGGYTF.

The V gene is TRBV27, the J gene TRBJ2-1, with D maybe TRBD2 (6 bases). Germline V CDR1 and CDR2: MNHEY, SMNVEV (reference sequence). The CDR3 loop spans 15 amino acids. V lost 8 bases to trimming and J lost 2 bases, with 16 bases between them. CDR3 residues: CASRKAGRTYNEQFF. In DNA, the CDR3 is TGTGCCAGCCGCAAAGCGGGTAGAACCTACAATGAGCAGTTCTTC.

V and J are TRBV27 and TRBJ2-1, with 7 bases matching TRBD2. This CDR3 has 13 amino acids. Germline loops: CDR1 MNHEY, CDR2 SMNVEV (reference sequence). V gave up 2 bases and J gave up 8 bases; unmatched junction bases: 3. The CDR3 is CASSLTLADEQFF. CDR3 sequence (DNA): TGTGCCAGCAGTTTAACCCTAGCGGATGAGCAGTTCTTC.

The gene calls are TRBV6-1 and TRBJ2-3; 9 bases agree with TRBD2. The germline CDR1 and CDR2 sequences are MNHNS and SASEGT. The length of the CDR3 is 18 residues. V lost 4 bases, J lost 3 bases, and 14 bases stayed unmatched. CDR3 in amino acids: CASSGISGSVGPTDTQYF. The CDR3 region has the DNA TGTGCCAGCAGTGGAATTAGCGGGAGCGTAGGTCCTACAGATACGCAGTATTTT.

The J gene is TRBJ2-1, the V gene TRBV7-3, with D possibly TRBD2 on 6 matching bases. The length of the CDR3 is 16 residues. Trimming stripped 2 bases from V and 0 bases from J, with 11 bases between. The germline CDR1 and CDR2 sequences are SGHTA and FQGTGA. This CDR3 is CASSLEGGISYNEQFF. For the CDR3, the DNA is TGTGCCAGCAGCTTAGAAGGCGGGATCTCCTACAATGAGCAGTTCTTC.

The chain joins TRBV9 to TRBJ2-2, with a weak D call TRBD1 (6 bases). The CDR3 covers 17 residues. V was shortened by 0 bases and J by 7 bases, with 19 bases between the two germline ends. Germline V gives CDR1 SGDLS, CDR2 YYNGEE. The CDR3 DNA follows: TGTGCCAGCAGCGTAGGTTATCAGGGGTTGAGTGGCGGGGAGCTGTTTTTT. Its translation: CASSVGYQGLSGGELFF. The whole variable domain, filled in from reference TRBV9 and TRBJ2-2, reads DSGVTQTPKHLITATGQRVTLRCSPRSGDLSVYWYQQSLDQGLQFLIQYYNGEERAKGNILERFSAQQFPDLHSELNLSSLELGDSALYFCASSVGYQGLSGGELFFGEGSRLTVL.

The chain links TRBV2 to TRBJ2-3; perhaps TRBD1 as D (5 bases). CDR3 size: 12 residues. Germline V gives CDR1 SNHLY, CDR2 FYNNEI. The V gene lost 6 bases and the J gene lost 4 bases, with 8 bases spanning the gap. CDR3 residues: CASRKQADTQYF. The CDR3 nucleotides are TGTGCCAGCAGAAAACAGGCAGATACGCAGTATTTT.